One sample yielded the 27 T cell receptor beta chains listed below, sequenced in a study of blood T cell repertoires in COVID-19 (dated by TCRdb to about 2020). Libraries were constructed by the immunoSEQ multiplex PCR assay. This immuneACCESS table, as held by TCRdb, lists in-frame sequences with V and J called but not all clones. Of the missing ones, under half trace to an unresolved V gene in checked studies; the others have no known cause. A total of some 500,000 clones appear in this sample, less than 90% of them only once. The top ten clonotypes cover 7.5% to 9.5% of the sample. Specimen: peripheral blood. These receptors came from a woman in her fifties or sixties with COVID-19, enrolled during active disease.

The V call is TRBV15, the J call TRBJ2-1; D might be TRBD2 (5 bases). Deletions cut 8 bases from V and 0 bases from J, with 17 bases between. The germline gives CDR1 LNHNV, CDR2 YYDKDF (reference sequence). This CDR3 is built from 16 residues. CDR3 DNA: TGTGCCACCCGGGAAAGACGGGGAAGCTCCTACAATGAGCAGTTCTTC. The encoded protein is CATRERRGSSYNEQFF.

In nucleotides, the CDR3 is TGCGCCAGCAGCCCCGCGGGACGGGGAAACAATGAGCAGTTCTTC. This sequence encodes CASSPAGRGNNEQFF. This chain connects TRBV4-1 to TRBJ2-1, with TRBD2 as a possible D gene (6 bases). The CDR3 loop spans 15 amino acids. Germline CDR1 reads MGHRA; CDR2 reads YSYEKL. Trimming removed 4 bases from V and 5 bases from J, with 15 bases in between.

The genes are TRBV7-9 and TRBJ1-1; the D gene is possibly TRBD1 (6 bases). V lost 3 bases, J lost 1 base, and 15 bases lay in between. Germline V lookup: CDR1 SEHNR, CDR2 FQNEAQ (reference sequence). The CDR3 contains 16 residues. This CDR3 is CASSFRLGQPNTEAFF. The CDR3 DNA reads TGTGCCAGCAGCTTTCGGTTGGGACAACCGAACACTGAAGCTTTCTTT.

This clone was observed once. The chain couples TRBV9 to TRBJ2-3, with D perhaps matching TRBD1 (5 bases). The V and J ends lost 0 bases and 4 bases respectively, with 9 bases between them. In germline, CDR1 is SGDLS, CDR2 YYNGEE. The CDR3 spans 14 residues. CDR3: CASSVEGNPDTQYF. DNA of the CDR3: TGTGCCAGCAGCGTAGAGGGGAATCCAGATACGCAGTATTTT.

The V and J genes are TRBV10-3 and TRBJ1-6; 7 bases line up with TRBD1. Germline V lookup: CDR1 ENHRY, CDR2 SYGVKD. With 6 bases clipped from V and 9 bases from J, the junction kept 5 bases outside the gene matches. The CDR3 spans 13 residues. CDR3 bases: TGTGCCATCAGCAGGGACAGCCGTTCACCCCTCCACTTT. Amino acid sequence: CAISRDSRSPLHF.

This rearrangement joins TRBV11-2 to TRBJ2-6; the D is unclear. This CDR3 has 14 residues. The germline gives CDR1 SGHAT, CDR2 FQNNGV. V was shortened by 7 bases and J by 2 bases, with 9 bases between the two germline ends. CDR3 DNA sequence: TGTGCCAGCACCGACATAGCTGGGGCCAACGTCCTGACTTTC. Amino acids: CASTDIAGANVLTF.

The gene calls are TRBV6-5 and TRBJ2-1, with a possible D match to TRBD2 (6 bases). The CDR3 loop spans 15 amino acids. The germline CDR1 and CDR2 sequences are MNHEY and SVGAGI. Trimming shortened V by 7 bases and J by 5 bases, and 18 bases separated the two germline ends. The CDR3 loop is CASTRGALGNNEQFF. The CDR3, as DNA: TGTGCCAGCACCCGCGGGGCATTAGGGAACAATGAGCAGTTCTTC.

The chain uses TRBV10-2 and TRBJ2-7; D might be TRBD1 (6 bases). The germline V gene encodes CDR1 WSHSY and CDR2 SAAADI. CDR3 length equals 14 residues. Trimming pared 6 bases from V and 6 bases from J, leaving 18 bases between. This CDR3 is CASRAGRGDGEQYF. CDR3 nucleotides: TGCGCCAGCAGAGCCGGCAGGGGAGACGGCGAGCAGTACTTC.

The V gene is TRBV7-6, the J gene TRBJ2-1; TRBD2 matches at 9 bases. There are 16 residues in the CDR3. In germline, CDR1 is SGHVS, CDR2 FNYEAQ. V shed 1 base and J 1 base; nucleotides not matched to a gene: 2. The CDR3 reads CASSLGGRGSYNEQFF. In nucleotides, the CDR3 is TGTGCCAGCAGCTTAGGCGGGAGGGGATCCTACAATGAGCAGTTCTTC.

The J gene is TRBJ1-2, the V gene TRBV19; possible D gene TRBD1, 5 bases. This CDR3 region has 17 residues. Trimming removed 6 bases from V and 0 bases from J, with 20 bases in between. The germline CDR1 and CDR2 sequences are LNHDA and SQIVND (reference sequence). DNA for the CDR3: TGTGCCAGTAGCAAAAGGGAGGGACCGGACTCTAACTATGGCTACACCTTC. Translated: CASSKREGPDSNYGYTF.

The chain recombines TRBV18 with TRBJ1-2; TRBD1 agrees at 7 bases. This CDR3 spans 15 amino acids. V shed 6 bases, J shed 4 bases, and the junction held 11 bases outside the gene matches. Germline CDR1 and CDR2: KGHSH and LQKENI. The CDR3, as DNA: TGTGCCAGCTCCCCGGAGAGCGGACAGGCCTATGGCTACACCTTC. This encodes CASSPESGQAYGYTF.

The chain links TRBV2 to TRBJ1-1, with D perhaps TRBD1 (5 bases). In germline, CDR1 is SNHLY, CDR2 FYNNEI. The germline V and J ends were trimmed by 7 bases and 4 bases, with 19 bases remaining between them. This CDR3 comprises 15 residues. The CDR3 sequence is CASMQTRLGGTEAFF. CDR3 coding DNA: TGTGCCAGCATGCAGACGAGGTTGGGGGGCACTGAAGCTTTCTTT.

This clone was counted a single time. The chain uses TRBV2 and TRBJ2-5, with TRBD1 matching over 8 bases. CDR1 and CDR2 from the germline V gene are SNHLY and FYNNEI. V lost 5 bases, J lost 4 bases, and 9 bases stayed unmatched. This CDR3 spans 15 amino acids. The CDR3, as DNA: TGTGCCAGCAGTCTGTACGGACAGGGATCAGAGACCCAGTACTTC. Residues: CASSLYGQGSETQYF.

The chain couples TRBV28 to TRBJ2-3, with TRBD1 as a possible D gene (6 bases). Trimming removed 2 bases at V and 3 bases at J, with 12 bases between. The length of the CDR3 is 15 residues. The germline CDR1 and CDR2 sequences are MDHEN and SYDVKM. CDR3 sequence reads: CASSLAGTPTDTQYF. CDR3 in DNA: TGTGCCAGCAGTTTAGCTGGGACACCAACAGATACGCAGTATTTT.

The chain carries TRBV7-2 and TRBJ2-1; D may be TRBD2 (6 bases). V was clipped by 5 bases and J by 4 bases, with 12 bases between them. This CDR3 is built from 14 residues. Per germline, CDR1 SGHTA and CDR2 FQGNSA. The CDR3 reads CASSRDSAYNEQFF. CDR3 in DNA: TGTGCCAGCAGCCGGGACTCCGCATACAATGAGCAGTTCTTC.

This rearrangement joins TRBV5-8 to TRBJ1-5; the D gene is possibly TRBD1 (5 bases). Germline CDR1 SGHTS, CDR2 YDEGEE. The CDR3 has 11 residues. The V end was cut by 9 bases, the J end by 9 bases, with 13 bases between. CDR3 sequence reads: CATNLGGPQHF. CDR3 DNA sequence: TGTGCCACCAACCTGGGGGGGCCCCAGCATTTT.

The table lists this clone with a count of one. At the DNA level, this CDR3 is encoded by other sequences in the same sample as well. This sequence joins TRBV27 and TRBJ2-2; D call uncertain. The V end lost 3 bases, the J end lost 8 bases, and 7 bases lay between the germline ends. Germline CDR1 reads MNHEY; CDR2 reads SMNVEV (reference sequence). This CDR3 spans 12 amino acids. The CDR3 region has the DNA TGTGCCAGCAGTTTCCCCTCTGGGGAGCTGTTTTTT. It encodes CASSFPSGELFF.

V is TRBV5-4 and J is TRBJ1-6; D may be TRBD1 (5 bases). The germline V and J ends were trimmed by 4 bases and 4 bases, with 9 bases remaining between them. This CDR3 has 14 residues. Per germline, CDR1 SGHNT and CDR2 YYREEE (reference sequence). The CDR3, as DNA: TGTGCCAGCAGCATTCAGGGATATAATTCACCCCTCCACTTT. It encodes CASSIQGYNSPLHF. Variable domain in full (rest from reference TRBV5-4 and TRBJ1-6): ETGVTQSPTHLIKTRGQQVTLRCSSQSGHNTVSWYQQALGQGPQFIFQYYREEENGRGNFPPRFSGLQFPNYSSELNVNALELDDSALYLCASSIQGYNSPLHFGNGTRLTVT.

The gene calls are TRBV5-1 and TRBJ1-1; D not certain. The CDR3 contains 12 residues. Germline CDR1 is SGHRS and CDR2 is YFSETQ. The ends were cut back, 2 bases at V and 4 bases at J, with 6 bases in the middle. The CDR3, as DNA: TGCGCCAGCAGCTTTCCCGGCACTGAAGCTTTCTTT. Its translation is CASSFPGTEAFF.

The rearrangement links TRBV12-3 or TRBV12-4 to TRBJ1-2; unclear D gene. This CDR3 comprises 11 residues. The V end was cut by 5 bases, the J end by 3 bases, with 4 bases between. The CDR3 protein is CASSRDYGYTF. CDR3 sequence (DNA): TGTGCCAGCAGTCGCGACTATGGCTACACCTTC.

This chain joins TRBV3-1 (or the pseudogene TRBV3-2) and TRBJ1-2; TRBD1 might be the D (6 bases). This CDR3 region has 14 residues. Trimming cost V 3 bases and J 3 bases, with 11 bases left between them. Germline lookup yields CDR1 LGHDT and CDR2 YNNKEL (reference sequence). The CDR3 region is CASSQQGLYYGYTF. In DNA, the CDR3 is TGTGCCAGCAGCCAGCAGGGGCTATACTATGGCTACACCTTC.

There are a few counts of this clone. Other DNA sequences of this sample code for an identical CDR3. V is TRBV11-2 and J is TRBJ1-1; 7 nucleotides match TRBD1. The CDR3 has 13 amino acids. Germline V gene data show CDR1 as SGHAT and CDR2 as FQNNGV. With V trimmed by 5 bases and J by 1 base, 1 base remained unmatched. As DNA, the CDR3 is TGTGCCAGCAGCCGGACAGGGAACACTGAAGCTTTCTTT. It specifies CASSRTGNTEAFF.

In its sample, this clone was seen a few times. This chain uses TRBV16 with TRBJ1-3; possible D gene TRBD1, 6 bases. V was shortened by 4 bases and J by 1 base, with 17 bases between the two germline ends. There are 17 residues in the CDR3. Per germline, CDR1 KGHSY and CDR2 FQNENV. CDR3 loop: CASSLGLGGGSGNTIYF. CDR3 in DNA: TGTGCCAGCAGCCTTGGACTAGGAGGGGGTTCTGGAAACACCATATATTTT.

The V and J genes are TRBV2 and TRBJ1-2; D call uncertain. CDR1 and CDR2 (germline): SNHLY, FYNNEI. The CDR3 sequence is 13 residues long. V lost 5 bases and J 7 bases, leaving 14 bases between the germline ends. CDR3 nucleotide sequence: TGTGCCAGCAGTTCTATACCAACGGGTGGCTACACCTTC. Translating gives CASSSIPTGGYTF.

The rearrangement links TRBV27 to TRBJ2-1; D not certain. The germline CDR1 and CDR2 sequences are MNHEY and SMNVEV (reference sequence). The CDR3 contains 17 residues. V was trimmed by 2 bases and J by 5 bases, leaving 19 bases between them. As DNA, the CDR3 is TGTGCCAGCAGTTTACCCCGCTTCGGGTCAAGGAACAATGAGCAGTTCTTC. Translating gives CASSLPRFGSRNNEQFF.

This chain uses TRBV29-1 with TRBJ1-3; a weak D match, TRBD1 (5 bases). Germline CDR1 SQVTM, CDR2 ANQGSEA. The CDR3 length is 13 residues. Between the trimmed V and J ends, which lost 4 bases and 3 bases, there was a span of 10 bases. Here the CDR3 reads CSVGDSRGNTIYF. The CDR3 region has the DNA TGCAGCGTTGGGGACTCCCGTGGAAACACCATATATTTT. Based on the CDR3 plus reference TRBV29-1 and TRBJ1-3, the full variable domain is SAVISQKPSRDICQRGTSLTIQCQVDSQVTMMFWYRQQPGQSLTLIATANQGSEATYESGFVIDKFPISRPNLTFSTLTVSNMSPEDSSIYLCSVGDSRGNTIYFGEGSWLTVV.

This rearrangement joins TRBV6-5 to TRBJ2-5; D ambiguous. There are 13 residues in the CDR3. CDR1 is MNHEY, CDR2 SVGAGI, per germline. Trimming removed 2 bases from V and 1 base from J, with 5 bases in between. The CDR3 nucleotides are TGTGCCAGCAGTTACGGCTCCCAAGAGACCCAGTACTTC. This translates into CASSYGSQETQYF.